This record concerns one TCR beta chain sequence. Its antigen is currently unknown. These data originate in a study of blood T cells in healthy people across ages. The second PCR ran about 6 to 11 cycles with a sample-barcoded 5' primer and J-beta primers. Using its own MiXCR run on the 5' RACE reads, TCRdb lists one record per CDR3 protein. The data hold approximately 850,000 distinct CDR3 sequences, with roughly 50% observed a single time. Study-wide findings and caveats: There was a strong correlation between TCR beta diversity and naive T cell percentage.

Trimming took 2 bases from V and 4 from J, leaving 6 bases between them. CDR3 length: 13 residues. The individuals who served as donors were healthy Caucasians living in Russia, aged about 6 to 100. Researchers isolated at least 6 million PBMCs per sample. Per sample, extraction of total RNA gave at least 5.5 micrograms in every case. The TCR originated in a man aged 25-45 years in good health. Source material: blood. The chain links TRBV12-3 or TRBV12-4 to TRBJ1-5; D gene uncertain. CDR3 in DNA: TGTGCCAGCAGTTTATCCCAGAATCAGCCCCAGCATTTT. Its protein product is CASSLSQNQPQHF.